The rows below give T cell receptor beta chains drawn from one sample of a study of CD8 T cells in ankylosing spondylitis. TCRdb processed the 5' RACE reads anew with MiXCR; each CDR3 protein has one entry. The table has approximately 220,000 distinct CDR3 sequences, around 19% seen once. The source material was blood, either unsorted or a sorted T cell fraction (not recorded which). These receptors all stem from a male donor with ankylosing spondylitis. Both conserved end residues are part of each CDR3. A D gene is named only where the DNA matches it firmly. Rows give clone size only sometimes, using once, few, many, or a class for an expanded clone.

clone size	V gene	J gene	D gene	CDR3 protein	CDR3 DNA
-	TRBV10-3	TRBJ1-5	-	CAISDPRVGQPQHF	TGTGCCATCAGTGATCCCCGGGTCGGTCAGCCCCAGCATTTT
few	TRBV4-1	TRBJ2-7	-	CASSQTPGGWGTYEQYF	TGCGCCAGCAGCCAAACACCTGGGGGATGGGGGACCTACGAGCAGTACTTC
many	TRBV7-9	TRBJ1-4	-	CASSLDLAEEEKLFF	TGTGCCAGCAGCTTAGATTTGGCAGAAGAGGAAAAACTGTTTTTT
-	TRBV15	TRBJ1-6	-	CATSRAGDPRHDSPLHF	TGTGCCACCAGCAGAGCAGGAGACCCTCGACATGATTCACCCCTCCACTTT
many	TRBV9	TRBJ2-1	-	CASSPEEGPYNEQFF	TGTGCCAGCAGCCCCGAGGAGGGGCCCTACAATGAGCAGTTCTTC
-	TRBV29-1	TRBJ2-7	TRBD1	CSVTIPGQPNYEQYF	TGCAGCGTTACGATCCCGGGACAGCCTAACTACGAGCAGTACTTC
-	TRBV4-1	TRBJ2-7	TRBD1	CASSQSPGTAPTYEQYF	TGCGCCAGCAGCCAAAGCCCCGGGACAGCCCCTACCTACGAGCAGTACTTC
few	TRBV7-9	TRBJ2-7	-	CASSPPGTAYEQYF	TGTGCCAGCAGCCCACCGGGAACCGCCTACGAGCAGTACTTC
-	TRBV6-1	TRBJ2-7	-	CASRDREAIYEQYF	TGTGCCAGCAGAGACAGGGAGGCTATCTACGAGCAGTACTTC
few	TRBV4-3	TRBJ2-2	-	CASSQDRTGELFF	TGCGCCAGCAGCCAAGATAGAACCGGGGAGCTGTTTTTT
few	TRBV29-1	TRBJ2-7	TRBD2	CSAVGLAGDEQYF	TGCAGCGCCGTGGGACTAGCGGGCGACGAGCAGTACTTC
-	TRBV27	TRBJ1-2	-	CASSNGRIYGYTF	TGTGCCAGCAGTAATGGTAGAATCTATGGCTACACCTTC
few	TRBV12-5	TRBJ2-2	TRBD1	CASGYPGQGWTGELFF	TGTGCTAGTGGATACCCCGGACAGGGGTGGACCGGGGAGCTGTTTTTT
few	TRBV27	TRBJ1-1	TRBD1	CASSASTGGTEAFF	TGTGCCAGCAGTGCCTCGACAGGGGGCACTGAAGCTTTCTTT
many	TRBV29-1	TRBJ1-2	-	CSVEDRGYGYTF	TGCAGCGTTGAAGACAGGGGATACGGCTACACCTTC
-	TRBV7-9	TRBJ1-1	-	CASSPTGFEAFF	TGTGCCAGCAGCCCAACAGGGTTTGAAGCTTTCTTT
few	TRBV10-3	TRBJ2-7	TRBD1	CATQGAVYEQYF	TGTGCCACCCAGGGGGCGGTCTACGAGCAGTACTTC
-	TRBV27	TRBJ2-7	-	CASSILSYEQYF	TGTGCCAGCAGTATCCTCTCCTACGAGCAGTACTTC
few	TRBV5-6	TRBJ2-2	-	CASSGDTSPNGELFF	TGTGCCAGCAGCGGGGACACGTCACCCAACGGGGAGCTGTTTTTT
few	TRBV5-1	TRBJ2-2	-	CASSLPFATGELFF	TGCGCCAGCAGCTTGCCCTTCGCCACCGGGGAGCTGTTTTTT
few	TRBV3-1	TRBJ2-7	-	CASSQVRVGVVHYEQYF	TGTGCCAGCAGCCAAGTTCGGGTGGGAGTAGTTCACTACGAGCAGTACTTC
many	TRBV20-1	TRBJ2-7	-	CSAPLDSSYEQYF	TGCAGTGCGCCCCTCGACAGTTCCTACGAGCAGTACTTC
many	TRBV4-2	TRBJ2-7	TRBD2	CASSQEWEREGYEQYF	TGTGCCAGCAGCCAAGAGTGGGAGCGGGAGGGCTACGAGCAGTACTTC
-	TRBV29-1	TRBJ1-2	TRBD1	CSVGTGRDGYTF	TGCAGCGTCGGGACAGGGAGGGATGGCTACACCTTC
-	TRBV14	TRBJ2-7	-	CASSSYLPVKESYEQYF	TGTGCCAGCAGCTCCTACCTACCTGTCAAGGAATCCTACGAGCAGTACTTC
few	TRBV12-3/TRBV12-4	TRBJ1-4	TRBD1	CASSPQGLDEKLFF	TGTGCCAGCAGTCCACAGGGGTTGGATGAAAAACTGTTTTTT
many	TRBV6-4	TRBJ2-3	TRBD2	CASSDNSGGTDTQYF	TGTGCCAGCAGTGATAATAGCGGGGGCACAGATACGCAGTATTTT
few	TRBV10-3	TRBJ2-5	-	CAISEITGPQETQYF	TGTGCCATCAGCGAAATCACAGGTCCCCAAGAGACCCAGTACTTC
few	TRBV11-2	TRBJ2-1	TRBD1	CASTKQGDRYNEQFF	TGTGCCAGCACTAAACAGGGGGATAGGTACAATGAGCAGTTCTTC
few	TRBV7-9	TRBJ2-1	-	CASSQSSANEQFF	TGTGCCAGCAGCCAATCTAGTGCCAATGAGCAGTTCTTC
-	TRBV5-1	TRBJ1-5	-	CASSLEVRYACPYSNQPQHF	TGCGCCAGCAGCTTGGAGGTCCGATACGCCTGCCCGTATAGCAATCAGCCCCAGCATTTT
-	TRBV20-1	TRBJ1-1	-	CSARDQGVGTNTEAFF	TGCAGTGCTAGAGATCAAGGGGTAGGGACGAACACTGAAGCTTTCTTT
-	TRBV4-2	TRBJ2-2	-	CASSQGGPGGVDTGELFF	TGTGCCAGCAGCCAAGGAGGGCCGGGGGGCGTTGACACCGGGGAGCTGTTTTTT
few	TRBV11-2	TRBJ2-7	-	CASSHSGYEQYF	TGTGCCAGCAGTCACTCCGGTTACGAGCAGTACTTC
many	TRBV5-1	TRBJ2-1	-	CASSLIPNNEQFF	TGCGCCAGCAGCTTGATCCCTAACAATGAGCAGTTCTTC
-	TRBV7-9	TRBJ1-2	-	CASSSGVDGYTF	TGTGCCAGCAGCTCAGGGGTTGATGGCTACACCTTC
-	TRBV15	TRBJ2-6	-	CATQPSGANVLTF	TGTGCCACCCAACCATCTGGGGCCAACGTCCTGACTTTC
-	TRBV7-9	TRBJ2-1	TRBD2	CASSFRLERGDYNEQFF	TGTGCCAGCAGCTTCCGACTCGAGCGGGGCGATTACAATGAGCAGTTCTTC
many	TRBV20-1	TRBJ2-7	TRBD2	CSATKEGGEQYF	TGCAGTGCTACTAAGGAGGGAGGGGAGCAGTACTTC
-	TRBV7-9	TRBJ1-1	TRBD1	CASSSPLGTGGTEAFF	TGTGCCAGCAGCTCCCCATTGGGGACAGGAGGTACTGAAGCTTTCTTT
few	TRBV20-1	TRBJ2-3	TRBD1	CSARDLVGTGRNTQYF	TGCAGTGCTAGAGATCTAGTTGGGACAGGGAGAAATACGCAGTATTTT
few	TRBV7-3	TRBJ2-1	TRBD1	CASSRTGTGGDEQFF	TGTGCCAGCAGCCGGACCGGGACAGGGGGCGATGAGCAGTTCTTC
-	TRBV4-3	TRBJ2-7	-	CASSQEVRLADLGQYF	TGCGCCAGCAGCCAAGAGGTGCGCTTGGCGGATTTAGGGCAGTACTTC
-	TRBV6-5	TRBJ1-2	-	CASSYGHTNGYTF	TGTGCCAGCAGTTACGGGCACACAAATGGCTACACCTTC
few	TRBV3-1	TRBJ2-3	TRBD2	CASSPGSAGFSTDTQYF	TGTGCCAGCAGCCCCGGCTCAGCGGGGTTTAGCACAGATACGCAGTATTTT
few	TRBV7-3	TRBJ2-1	TRBD2	CASSLWAGVYNEQFF	TGTGCCAGCAGCTTATGGGCGGGAGTCTACAATGAGCAGTTCTTC
-	TRBV7-9	TRBJ1-2	-	CASSPDSPLWDYGYTF	TGTGCCAGCAGCCCGGACTCCCCACTTTGGGACTATGGCTACACCTTC
-	TRBV21-1	TRBJ2-5	-	CASSKDGLLETQYF	TGTGCCAGCAGCAAAGATGGTCTATTAGAGACCCAGTACTTC
-	TRBV2	TRBJ2-7	TRBD2	CASSELAGDYEQYF	TGTGCCAGCAGTGAGTTAGCGGGTGATTACGAGCAGTACTTC
many	TRBV5-1	TRBJ2-2	TRBD2	CASSLVAGEEPELFF	TGCGCCAGCAGCTTGGTCGCGGGGGAGGAACCGGAGCTGTTTTTT
many	TRBV29-1	TRBJ1-1	-	CSAEDGPLGFF	TGCAGCGCCGAGGACGGGCCACTAGGTTTCTTT
few	TRBV4-1	TRBJ2-7	-	CASSQEVGAWEQYF	TGCGCCAGCAGCCAAGAAGTGGGGGCCTGGGAGCAGTACTTC